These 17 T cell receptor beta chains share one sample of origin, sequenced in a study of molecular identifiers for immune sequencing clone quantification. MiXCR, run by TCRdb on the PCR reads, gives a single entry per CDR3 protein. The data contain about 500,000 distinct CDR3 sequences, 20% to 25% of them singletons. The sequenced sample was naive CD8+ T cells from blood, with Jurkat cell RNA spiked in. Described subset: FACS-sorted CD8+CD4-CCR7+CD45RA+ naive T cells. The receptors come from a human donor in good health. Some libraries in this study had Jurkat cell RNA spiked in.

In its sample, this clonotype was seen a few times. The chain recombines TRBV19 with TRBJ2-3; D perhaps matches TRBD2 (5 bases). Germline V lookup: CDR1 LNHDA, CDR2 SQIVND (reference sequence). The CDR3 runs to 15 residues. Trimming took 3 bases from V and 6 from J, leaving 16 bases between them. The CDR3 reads CASSIGGWGADTQYF. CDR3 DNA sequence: TGTGCCAGTAGTATCGGAGGTTGGGGAGCGGATACGCAGTATTTT.

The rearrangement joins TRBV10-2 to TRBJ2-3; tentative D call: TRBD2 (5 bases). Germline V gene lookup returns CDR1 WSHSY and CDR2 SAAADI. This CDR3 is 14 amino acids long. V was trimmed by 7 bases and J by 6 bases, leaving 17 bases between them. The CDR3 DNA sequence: TGCGCCAGCATTTTAAGTCTAGCAGCGGATACGCAGTATTTT. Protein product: CASILSLAADTQYF.

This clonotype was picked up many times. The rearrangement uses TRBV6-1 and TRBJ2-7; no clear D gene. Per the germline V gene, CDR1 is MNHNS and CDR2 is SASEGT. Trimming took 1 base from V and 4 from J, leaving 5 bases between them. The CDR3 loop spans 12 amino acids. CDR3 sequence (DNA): TGTGCCAGCAGTGAAGTTTCTTACGAGCAGTACTTC. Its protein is CASSEVSYEQYF.

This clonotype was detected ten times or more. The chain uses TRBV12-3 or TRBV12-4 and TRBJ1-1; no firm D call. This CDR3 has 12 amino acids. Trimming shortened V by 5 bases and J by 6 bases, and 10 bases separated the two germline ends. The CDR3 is CASSHPLSEAFF. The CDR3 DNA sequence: TGTGCCAGCAGTCACCCCCTTTCTGAAGCTTTCTTT.

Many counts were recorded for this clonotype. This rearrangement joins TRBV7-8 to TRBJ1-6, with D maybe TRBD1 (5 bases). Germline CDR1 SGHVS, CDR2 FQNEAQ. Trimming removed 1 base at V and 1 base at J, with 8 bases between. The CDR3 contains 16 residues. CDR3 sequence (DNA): TGTGCCAGCAGCTTAGGCGGGGGGTCCTATAATTCACCCCTCCACTTT. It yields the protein CASSLGGGSYNSPLHF.

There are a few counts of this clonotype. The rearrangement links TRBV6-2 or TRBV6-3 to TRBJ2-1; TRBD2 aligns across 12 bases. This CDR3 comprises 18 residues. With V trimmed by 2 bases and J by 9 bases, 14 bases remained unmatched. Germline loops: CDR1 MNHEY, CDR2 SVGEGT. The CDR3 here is CASSYDPSGRAELGEQFF. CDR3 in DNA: TGTGCCAGCAGTTACGATCCTAGCGGGAGGGCTGAGTTGGGTGAGCAGTTCTTC.

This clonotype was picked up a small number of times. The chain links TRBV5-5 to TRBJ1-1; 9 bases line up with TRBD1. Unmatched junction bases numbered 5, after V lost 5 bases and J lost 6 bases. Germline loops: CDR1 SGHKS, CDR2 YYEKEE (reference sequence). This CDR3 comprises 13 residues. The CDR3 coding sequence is TGTGCCAGCAGATGGACAGGGGCGGCTGAAGCTTTCTTT. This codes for CASRWTGAAEAFF. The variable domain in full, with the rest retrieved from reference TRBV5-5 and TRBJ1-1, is DAGVTQSPTHLIKTRGQQVTLRCSPISGHKSVSWYQQVLGQGPQFIFQYYEKEERGRGNFPDRFSARQFPNYSSELNVNALLLGDSALYLCASRWTGAAEAFFGQGTRLTVV.

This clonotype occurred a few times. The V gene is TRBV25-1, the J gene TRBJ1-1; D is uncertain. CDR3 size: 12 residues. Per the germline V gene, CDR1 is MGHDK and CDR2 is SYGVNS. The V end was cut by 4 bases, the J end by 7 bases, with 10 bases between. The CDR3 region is CASSALGYEAFF. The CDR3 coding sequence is TGTGCCAGCAGTGCCTTAGGGTATGAAGCTTTCTTT. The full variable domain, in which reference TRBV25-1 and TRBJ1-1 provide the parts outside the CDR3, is EADIYQTPRYLVIGTGKKITLECSQTMGHDKMYWYQQDPGMELHLIHYSYGVNSTEKGDLSSESTVSRIRTEHFPLTLESARPSHTSQYLCASSALGYEAFFGQGTRLTVV.

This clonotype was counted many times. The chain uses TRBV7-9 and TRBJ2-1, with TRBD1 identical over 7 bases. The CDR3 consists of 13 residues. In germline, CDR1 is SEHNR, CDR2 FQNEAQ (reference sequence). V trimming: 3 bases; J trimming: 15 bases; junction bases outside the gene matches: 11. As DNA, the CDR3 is TGTGCCAGCAGCTTGTCCCTCACAGGGGAAGGGTTCTTC. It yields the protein CASSLSLTGEGFF.

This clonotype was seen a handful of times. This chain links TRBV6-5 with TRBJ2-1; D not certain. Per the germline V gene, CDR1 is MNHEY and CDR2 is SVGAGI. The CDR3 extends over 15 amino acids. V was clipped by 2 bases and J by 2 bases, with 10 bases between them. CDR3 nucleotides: TGTGCCAGCAGTTACGGGCGACCAACCTACAATGAGCAGTTCTTC. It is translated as CASSYGRPTYNEQFF.

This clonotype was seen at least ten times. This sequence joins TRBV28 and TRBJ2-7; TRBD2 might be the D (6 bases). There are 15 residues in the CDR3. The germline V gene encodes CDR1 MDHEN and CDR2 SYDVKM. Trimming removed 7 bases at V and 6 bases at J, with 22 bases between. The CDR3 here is CASTEGLPLGGEQYF. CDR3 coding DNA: TGTGCCAGCACCGAAGGACTACCGCTTGGAGGCGAGCAGTACTTC. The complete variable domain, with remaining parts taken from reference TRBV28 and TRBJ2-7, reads DVKVTQSSRYLVKRTGEKVFLECVQDMDHENMFWYRQDPGLGLRLIYFSYDVKMKEKGDIPEGYSVSREKKERFSLILESASTNQTSMYLCASTEGLPLGGEQYFGPGTRLTVT.

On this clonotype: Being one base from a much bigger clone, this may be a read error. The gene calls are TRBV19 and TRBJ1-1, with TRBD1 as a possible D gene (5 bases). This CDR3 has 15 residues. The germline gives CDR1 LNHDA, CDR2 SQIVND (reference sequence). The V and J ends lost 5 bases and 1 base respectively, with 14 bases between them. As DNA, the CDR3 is TGTGCCAGTAGTCCCACAGTAGGGACGAACACTGAAGCTTTCTTT. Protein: CASSPTVGTNTEAFF.

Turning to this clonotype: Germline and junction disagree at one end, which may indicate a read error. In nucleotides, the CDR3 is TGTGCCAGCAGCTTAGGGGCCAGAGCCTACGAGCAGTGCTTC. It specifies CASSLGARAYEQCF. The V call is TRBV11-2, the J call TRBJ2-7; D is unclear. The V gene's germline CDR1 is SGHAT and CDR2 FQNNGV. There are 14 residues in the CDR3.

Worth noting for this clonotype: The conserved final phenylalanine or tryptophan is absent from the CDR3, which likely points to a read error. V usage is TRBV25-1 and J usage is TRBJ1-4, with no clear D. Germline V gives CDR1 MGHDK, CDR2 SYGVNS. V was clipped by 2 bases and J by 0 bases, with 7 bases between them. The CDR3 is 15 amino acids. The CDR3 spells CASSERTSTNEKLFI. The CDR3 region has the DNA TGTGCCAGCAGTGAAAGGACTTCAACTAATGAAAAACTGTTTATT.

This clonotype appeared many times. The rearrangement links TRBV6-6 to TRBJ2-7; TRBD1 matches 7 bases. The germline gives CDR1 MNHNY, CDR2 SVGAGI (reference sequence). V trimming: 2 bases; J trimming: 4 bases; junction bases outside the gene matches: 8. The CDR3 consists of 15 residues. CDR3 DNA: TGTGCCAGCAGTTACGGTCAGGGGGTGTTTTACGAGCAGTACTTC. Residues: CASSYGQGVFYEQYF.

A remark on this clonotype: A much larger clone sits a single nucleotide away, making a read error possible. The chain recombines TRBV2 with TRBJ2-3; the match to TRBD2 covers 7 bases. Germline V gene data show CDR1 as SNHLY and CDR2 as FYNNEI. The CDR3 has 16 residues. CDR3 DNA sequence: TGTGCCTGCAGTGACTCAGCGGGGAGCAGCACAGATACGCAGTATTTT. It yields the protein CACSDSAGSSTDTQYF.

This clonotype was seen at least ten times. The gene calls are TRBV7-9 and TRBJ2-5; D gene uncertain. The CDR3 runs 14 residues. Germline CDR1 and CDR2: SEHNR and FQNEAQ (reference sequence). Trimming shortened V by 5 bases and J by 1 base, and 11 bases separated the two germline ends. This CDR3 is CASSPERSQETQYF. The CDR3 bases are TGTGCCAGCAGCCCTGAACGGTCCCAAGAGACCCAGTACTTC.